One and the same sample provided the 23 T cell receptor beta chains below, sequenced in a study of blood T cell repertoires in COVID-19. Profiled with immunoSEQ multiplex PCR; TCRdb holds only in-frame clones, not every one. The repertoire includes around 230,000 clones, 86% of them detected once, and 3% to 4.5% sits in the top ten. Sequencing input: PBMCs or T cells enriched from blood (not recorded which). These receptors originate from a woman in her 40s with acute COVID-19.

The chain links TRBV5-1 to TRBJ2-2; D is unclear. Germline assignment: CDR1 SGHRS and CDR2 YFSETQ. CDR3 length: 15 amino acids. Trimming pared 4 bases from V and 4 bases from J, leaving 14 bases between. CDR3 sequence reads: CASSGSRKSTGELFF. The CDR3 nucleotides read TGCGCCAGCAGCGGTTCTAGAAAATCCACCGGGGAGCTGTTTTTT.

The V call is TRBV5-1, the J call TRBJ1-1; tentatively, D is TRBD1 (6 bases). Germline values: CDR1 SGHRS, CDR2 YFSETQ. The CDR3 extends over 14 amino acids. The V gene lost 0 bases and the J gene lost 7 bases, with 13 bases spanning the gap. The CDR3 sequence: CASSLAQGLGEAFF. The CDR3 DNA reads as TGCGCCAGCAGCTTGGCGCAGGGGCTGGGTGAAGCTTTCTTT.

The V gene is TRBV5-1, the J gene TRBJ1-2, with TRBD1 matching over 9 bases. The trim removed 4 bases at V and 6 bases at J, leaving 10 bases unmatched. The CDR3 consists of 15 residues. Germline V gives CDR1 SGHRS, CDR2 YFSETQ. This chain's CDR3 is CASSPVPGTGNGYTF. The CDR3 DNA sequence: TGCGCCAGCAGCCCAGTACCAGGGACAGGGAATGGCTACACCTTC.

J is TRBJ2-7 and V is TRBV13; TRBD2 matches 11 bases. This CDR3 has 15 amino acids. With 0 bases clipped from V and 7 bases from J, the junction kept 5 bases outside the gene matches. The germline V gene has CDR1 PRHDT and CDR2 FYEKMQ (reference sequence). CDR3 nucleotide sequence: TGTGCCAGCAGCTTAGGCCTAAGACTAGCGGGGGAGCAGTACTTC. This gives the protein CASSLGLRLAGEQYF.

This clone appeared once. The rearrangement links TRBV5-4 to TRBJ2-1, with 8 nucleotides matching TRBD2. The junction had 4 bases not matched to a gene; V was cut back by 2 bases and J by 6 bases. Germline assignment: CDR1 SGHNT and CDR2 YYREEE (reference sequence). The CDR3 loop spans 14 amino acids. CDR3 amino acids: CASSFGGGSNEQFF. The CDR3 nucleotides read TGTGCCAGCAGCTTCGGCGGGGGGTCCAATGAGCAGTTCTTC.

V gene TRBV30 combines with J gene TRBJ1-6, with 8 bases lining up with TRBD1. Germline CDR1 and CDR2: GTSNPN and SVGIG (reference sequence). V was clipped by 4 bases and J by 6 bases; unmatched bases: 8. The CDR3 has 15 residues. The CDR3 reads CAWMGQAGVNSPLHF. In nucleotides, the CDR3 is TGTGCCTGGATGGGACAGGCCGGGGTTAATTCACCCCTCCACTTT. The whole variable domain, filled in from reference TRBV30 and TRBJ1-6, reads SQTIHQWPATLVQPVGSPLSLECTVEGTSNPNLYWYRQAAGRGLQLLFYSVGIGQISSEVPQNLSASRPQDRQFILSSKKLLLSDSGFYLCAWMGQAGVNSPLHFGNGTRLTVT.

The chain joins TRBV3-1 (or the pseudogene TRBV3-2) to TRBJ2-7, with D maybe TRBD1 (5 bases). Germline V gene sequence: CDR1 LGHDT, CDR2 YNNKEL (reference sequence). V lost 1 base to trimming and J lost 6 bases, with 13 bases between them. CDR3 length equals 14 residues. CDR3 loop: CASSQVQGTSEQYF. The DNA for the CDR3 is TGTGCCAGCAGCCAAGTGCAGGGAACGTCCGAGCAGTACTTC.

J is TRBJ1-2 and V is TRBV6-5; D not resolved. The CDR3 covers 13 residues. Germline V gene lookup returns CDR1 MNHEY and CDR2 SVGAGI. V lost 0 bases and J lost 4, with 6 bases in between. CDR3 nucleotides: TGTGCCAGCAGTTACTCGGACTCCTATGGCTACACCTTC. Protein product: CASSYSDSYGYTF.

The CDR3 loop is CASSYSTGKDEAFF. The DNA for the CDR3 is TGTGCCAGCAGTTACTCAACAGGGAAGGATGAAGCTTTCTTT. The chain couples TRBV6-5 to TRBJ1-1; D is perhaps TRBD1 (6 bases). The CDR3 extends over 14 amino acids. The V end lost 0 bases, the J end lost 7 bases, and 12 bases lay between the germline ends. Germline CDR1 and CDR2: MNHEY and SVGAGI.

The chain has TRBV5-4 and TRBJ1-5; possible D gene TRBD1, 5 bases. The germline V gene has CDR1 SGHNT and CDR2 YYREEE (reference sequence). This CDR3 has 14 residues. Deletions cut 0 bases from V and 8 bases from J, with 12 bases between. The CDR3 region has the DNA TGTGCCAGCAGCTTGGATGGGGCATACGAGCCCCAGCATTTT. Translation: CASSLDGAYEPQHF. Variable domain in full (rest from reference TRBV5-4 and TRBJ1-5): ETGVTQSPTHLIKTRGQQVTLRCSSQSGHNTVSWYQQALGQGPQFIFQYYREEENGRGNFPPRFSGLQFPNYSSELNVNALELDDSALYLCASSLDGAYEPQHFGDGTRLSIL.

This chain connects TRBV28 to TRBJ2-7, with D maybe TRBD1 (5 bases). The germline V and J ends were trimmed by 1 base and 3 bases, with 13 bases remaining between them. Germline V gene sequence: CDR1 MDHEN, CDR2 SYDVKM. This CDR3 comprises 15 residues. The CDR3 coding sequence is TGTGCCAGCAGTTTATTGCCGGACATGTTCTACGAGCAGTACTTC. It specifies CASSLLPDMFYEQYF. The whole variable domain, remainder taken from reference TRBV28 and TRBJ2-7, is DVKVTQSSRYLVKRTGEKVFLECVQDMDHENMFWYRQDPGLGLRLIYFSYDVKMKEKGDIPEGYSVSREKKERFSLILESASTNQTSMYLCASSLLPDMFYEQYFGPGTRLTVT.

This chain uses TRBV6-2 or TRBV6-3 with TRBJ1-3; D unclear. Germline V gene data show CDR1 as MNHEY and CDR2 as SVGEGT. V lost 4 bases and J lost 0, with 10 bases in between. The CDR3 length is 15 residues. The CDR3: CASSFRALSGNTIYF. In DNA, the CDR3 is TGTGCCAGCAGTTTCCGCGCTCTCTCTGGAAACACCATATATTTT.

With respect to this clone: This CDR3 is also generated by other DNA sequences in the sample. J is TRBJ2-1 and V is TRBV2; 9 positions agree with TRBD2. The CDR3 is 14 residues long. The junction had 4 bases not matched to a gene; V was cut back by 5 bases and J by 5 bases. Germline V gives CDR1 SNHLY, CDR2 FYNNEI. Written as DNA, the CDR3 is TGTGCCAGCAGTAGACTAGCGGTCCACAATGAGCAGTTCTTC. Protein sequence: CASSRLAVHNEQFF.

This clone was observed a handful of times. The genes are TRBV27 and TRBJ2-2; D is unresolved. The CDR3 length is 12 residues. The germline CDR1 and CDR2 sequences are MNHEY and SMNVEV (reference sequence). V lost 4 bases and J lost 5, with 5 bases in between. CDR3 in amino acids: CASSSPTGELFF. In DNA form, the CDR3 reads TGTGCCAGCAGTTCCCCAACCGGGGAGCTGTTTTTT.

This chain links TRBV11-2 with TRBJ2-7; 8 positions match TRBD1. Looked up from germline, CDR1 is SGHAT and CDR2 is FQNNGV. The CDR3 is 16 residues long. V gave up 1 base and J gave up 0 bases; unmatched junction bases: 5. The CDR3 sequence is CASSLGAGGASYEQYV. For the CDR3, the DNA is TGTGCCAGCAGCTTAGGGGCAGGGGGCGCCTCCTACGAGCAGTACGTC.

This rearrangement joins TRBV19 to TRBJ1-6; 10 nucleotides align to TRBD1. The CDR3 has 13 amino acids. V lost 6 bases to trimming and J lost 10 bases; unmatched junction nucleotides: 3. Per the germline V gene, CDR1 is LNHDA and CDR2 is SQIVND (reference sequence). CDR3 sequence (DNA): TGTGCCAGTAGCCCGGACAGGGGGTCACCCCTCCACTTT. It is translated as CASSPDRGSPLHF.

The V call is TRBV19, the J call TRBJ1-1; D gene uncertain. Trimming cost V 8 bases and J 5 bases, with 12 bases left between them. The germline CDR1 and CDR2 sequences are LNHDA and SQIVND (reference sequence). The CDR3 runs to 12 residues. The chain's CDR3 is CASGFTRTEAFF. The DNA of the CDR3 is TGTGCCAGTGGCTTTACGAGGACTGAAGCTTTCTTT.

The rearrangement links TRBV6-5 to TRBJ2-2, with 9 bases fitting TRBD1. V was pared by 10 bases and J by 6 bases, with 12 bases of the junction left unmatched. The CDR3 sequence is 15 residues long. Germline CDR1 and CDR2: MNHEY and SVGAGI. The CDR3 spells CATRRDRGRSGELFF. Written as DNA, the CDR3 is TGTGCCACCAGACGCGACAGGGGGAGGTCCGGGGAGCTGTTTTTT.

The gene calls are TRBV18 and TRBJ1-4; maybe TRBD1 (6 bases). The CDR3 runs 13 residues. V gave up 4 bases and J gave up 7 bases, with 10 bases separating them. CDR1 is KGHSH, CDR2 LQKENI, per germline. The CDR3 here is CASSLDSAEKLFF. CDR3 DNA: TGTGCCAGCTCACTGGACAGCGCTGAAAAACTGTTTTTT.

CDR3 nucleotides: TGCGCCAGCAGCCAAGAGGGACAGCCTTACAATGAGCAGTTCTTC. Translated, it gives CASSQEGQPYNEQFF. V is TRBV4-1 and J is TRBJ2-1; the match to TRBD1 covers 7 bases. Trimming took 0 bases from V and 4 from J; bases not matched to a gene: 3. The CDR3 is 15 residues long. The germline gives CDR1 MGHRA, CDR2 YSYEKL.

The chain couples TRBV3-1 (or the pseudogene TRBV3-2) to TRBJ2-1; D is uncertain. Germline V lookup: CDR1 LGHDT, CDR2 YNNKEL (reference sequence). The germline V and J ends were trimmed by 3 bases and 3 bases, with 3 bases remaining between them. The length of the CDR3 is 12 residues. The CDR3 sequence: CASSHGYNEQFF. CDR3 sequence (DNA): TGTGCCAGCAGCCACGGCTACAATGAGCAGTTCTTC.

This clone was detected ten times or more. V gene TRBV6-5 combines with J gene TRBJ2-7; possibly TRBD2 for D (6 bases). This CDR3 spans 15 amino acids. Deletions cut 4 bases from V and 0 bases from J, with 13 bases between. Germline lookup yields CDR1 MNHEY and CDR2 SVGAGI. CDR3 DNA: TGTGCCAGCAGTTCAAGGGACGGGAGCTCCTACGAGCAGTACGTC. Translated: CASSSRDGSSYEQYV.

The V gene is TRBV25-1, the J gene TRBJ1-4, with D perhaps matching TRBD1 (5 bases). V lost 4 bases to trimming and J lost 3 bases, with 15 bases between them. Germline V gene sequence: CDR1 MGHDK, CDR2 SYGVNS. The CDR3 length is 16 residues. CDR3 residues: CASSGSPQGSNEKLFF. As DNA, the CDR3 is TGTGCCAGCAGTGGGAGCCCTCAGGGTTCTAATGAAAAACTGTTTTTT.